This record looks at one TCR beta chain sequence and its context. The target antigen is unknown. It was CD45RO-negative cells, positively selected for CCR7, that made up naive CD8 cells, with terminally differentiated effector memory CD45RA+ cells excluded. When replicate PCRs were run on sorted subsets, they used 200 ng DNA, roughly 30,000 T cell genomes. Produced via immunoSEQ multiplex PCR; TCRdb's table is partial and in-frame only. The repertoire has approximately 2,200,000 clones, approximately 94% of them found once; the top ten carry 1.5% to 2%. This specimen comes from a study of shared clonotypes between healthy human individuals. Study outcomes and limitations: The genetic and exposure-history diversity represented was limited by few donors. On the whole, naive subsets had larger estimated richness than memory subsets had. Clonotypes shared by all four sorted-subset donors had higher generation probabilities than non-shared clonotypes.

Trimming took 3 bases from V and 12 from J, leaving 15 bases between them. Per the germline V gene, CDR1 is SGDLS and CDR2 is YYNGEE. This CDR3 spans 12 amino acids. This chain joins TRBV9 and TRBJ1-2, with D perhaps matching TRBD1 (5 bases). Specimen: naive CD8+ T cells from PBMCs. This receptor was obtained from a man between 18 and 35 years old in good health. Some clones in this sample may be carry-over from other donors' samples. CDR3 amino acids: CASSGPQGIDTF. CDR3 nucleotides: TGTGCCAGCAGCGGGCCTCAGGGTATCGACACCTTC. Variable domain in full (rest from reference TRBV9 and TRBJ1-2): DSGVTQTPKHLITATGQRVTLRCSPRSGDLSVYWYQQSLDQGLQFLIQYYNGEERAKGNILERFSAQQFPDLHSELNLSSLELGDSALYFCASSGPQGIDTFGSGTRLTVV.